This TCR beta chain was retrieved from a study of cytomegalovirus exposure and HLA in healthy donors. In the case of this clone: The antigen is undetermined.

CDR3 size: 14 residues. The junction had 3 bases not matched to a gene; V was cut back by 5 bases and J by 3 bases. Per the germline V gene, CDR1 is LNHNV and CDR2 is YYDKDF (reference sequence). General study points: Cytomegalovirus-associated TCR beta chains were listed, numbering 150 to 200. It was in a later analysis that TCR association rates were seen to vary by HLA locus, highest for DRB1 and lowest for HLA-C. Among TCR beta chains of equal frequency, HLA-associated ones were more clonally expanded in a later analysis. After further analysis at a later stage, roughly 16,000 TCR beta sequences were associated with HLA alleles at 0.05 false discovery rate.

13 Jbeta primers and 60 Vbeta primers were used for the PCR. Libraries were prepared by immunoSEQ multiplex PCR; TCRdb keeps only in-frame clonotypes and omits some of them. The sample lists approximately 61,000 clones, around 75% seen once, with approximately 50% in the top ten. The clonotype was recovered from a man aged 50-59 years in good health and CMV-seropositive. The specimen was PBMCs. This sequence joins TRBV15 and TRBJ2-5, with 10 positions matching TRBD1. The chain's CDR3 is CATSRDRGEETQYF. The DNA of the CDR3 is TGTGCCACCAGCCGGGACAGGGGAGAAGAGACCCAGTACTTC.